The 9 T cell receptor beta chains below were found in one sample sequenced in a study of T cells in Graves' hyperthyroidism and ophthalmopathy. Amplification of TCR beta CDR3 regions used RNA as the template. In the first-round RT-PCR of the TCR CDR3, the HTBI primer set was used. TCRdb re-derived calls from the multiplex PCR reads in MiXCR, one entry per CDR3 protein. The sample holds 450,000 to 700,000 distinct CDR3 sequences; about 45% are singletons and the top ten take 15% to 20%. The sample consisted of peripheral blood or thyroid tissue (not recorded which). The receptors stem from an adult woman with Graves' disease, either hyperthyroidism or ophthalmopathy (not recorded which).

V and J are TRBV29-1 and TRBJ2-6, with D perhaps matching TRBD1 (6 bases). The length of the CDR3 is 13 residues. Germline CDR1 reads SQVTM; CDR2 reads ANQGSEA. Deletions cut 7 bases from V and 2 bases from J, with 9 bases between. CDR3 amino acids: CSARDTGANVLTF. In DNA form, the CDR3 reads TGCAGCGCCCGGGACACTGGGGCCAACGTCCTGACTTTC.

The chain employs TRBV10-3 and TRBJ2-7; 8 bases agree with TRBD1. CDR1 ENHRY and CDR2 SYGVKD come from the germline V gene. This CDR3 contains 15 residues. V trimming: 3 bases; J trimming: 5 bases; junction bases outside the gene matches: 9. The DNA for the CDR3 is TGTGCCATCAGTGACCCCGGACAGGGAAGGGACGAGCAGTACTTC. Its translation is CAISDPGQGRDEQYF.

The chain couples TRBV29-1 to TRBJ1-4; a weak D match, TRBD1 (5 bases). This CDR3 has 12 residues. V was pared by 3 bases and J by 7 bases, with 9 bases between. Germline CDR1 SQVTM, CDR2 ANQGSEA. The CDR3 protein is CSVDQGGEKLFF. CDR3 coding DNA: TGCAGCGTTGATCAGGGCGGTGAAAAACTGTTTTTT.

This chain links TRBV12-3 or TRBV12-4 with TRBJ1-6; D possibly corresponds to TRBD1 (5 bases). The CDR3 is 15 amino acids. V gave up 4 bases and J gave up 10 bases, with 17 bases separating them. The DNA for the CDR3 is TGTGCCAGCAGTTGGCCGGGACTGAGGACCTCACCCCTCCACTTT. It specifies CASSWPGLRTSPLHF.

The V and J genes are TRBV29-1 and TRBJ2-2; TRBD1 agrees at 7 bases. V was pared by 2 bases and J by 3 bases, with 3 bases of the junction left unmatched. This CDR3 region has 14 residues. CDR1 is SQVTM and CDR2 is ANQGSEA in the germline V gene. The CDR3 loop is CSVERDSYTGELFF. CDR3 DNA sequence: TGCAGCGTTGAACGGGACAGCTACACCGGGGAGCTGTTTTTT.

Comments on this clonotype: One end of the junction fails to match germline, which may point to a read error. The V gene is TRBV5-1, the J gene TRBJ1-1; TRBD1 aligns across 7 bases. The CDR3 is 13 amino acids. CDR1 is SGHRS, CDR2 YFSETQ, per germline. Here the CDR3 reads CASRLDRRTEAFF. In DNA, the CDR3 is TGCGCCAGCAGATTGGACAGGCGCACTGAAGCTTTCTTT.

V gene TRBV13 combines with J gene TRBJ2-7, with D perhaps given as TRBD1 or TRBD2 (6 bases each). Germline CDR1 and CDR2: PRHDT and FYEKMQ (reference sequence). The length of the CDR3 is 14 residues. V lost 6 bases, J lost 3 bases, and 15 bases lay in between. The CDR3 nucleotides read TGTGCCAGCAGTTACGGTGAGGGGGGCTACGAGCAGTACTTC. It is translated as CASSYGEGGYEQYF.

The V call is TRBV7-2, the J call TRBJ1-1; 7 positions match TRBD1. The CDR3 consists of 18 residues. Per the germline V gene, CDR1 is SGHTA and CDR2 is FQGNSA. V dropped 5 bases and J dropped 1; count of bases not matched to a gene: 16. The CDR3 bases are TGTGCCAGCAGCGGGAGGGTCGGAACAGGGGTTCGGAACACTGAAGCTTTCTTT. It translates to CASSGRVGTGVRNTEAFF.

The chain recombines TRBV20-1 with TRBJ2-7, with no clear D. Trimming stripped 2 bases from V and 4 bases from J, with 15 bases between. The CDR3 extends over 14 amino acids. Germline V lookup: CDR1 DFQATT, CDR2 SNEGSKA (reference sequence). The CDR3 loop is CSARWQQIPYEQYF. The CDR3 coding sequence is TGCAGTGCTAGATGGCAACAAATCCCTTACGAGCAGTACTTC.